The rows below give T cell receptor beta chains drawn from one sample of a study of blood T cell repertoires in COVID-19. Measured with immunoSEQ multiplex PCR; TCRdb has only the in-frame clones, and not every one. The sample contains fewer than 200,000 clones, approximately 86% of which appear only once. The sample was peripheral blood. The source is a man in his fifties or sixties who had recovered from COVID-19. CDR3s include the opening cysteine and the closing phenylalanine or tryptophan. D genes are given only for firm matches. Rows may omit the clone size; those that give it use once, few, many or a size class.

len	abundance	d_gene	v_gene	j_gene	CDR3nt	CDR3aa
15	-	TRBD2	TRBV9	TRBJ2-7	TGTGCCAGCAGCGGACCTAGCGGCGTCTCCTACGAGCAGTACTTC	CASSGPSGVSYEQYF
16	-	-	TRBV7-6	TRBJ2-5	TGTGCCAGCAGCCTAAGAGGAGTTCTATCCCAAGAGACCCAGTACTTC	CASSLRGVLSQETQYF
13	-	TRBD2	TRBV30	TRBJ2-2	TGTGCCTGGAGGAGGGAGGGGACCGGGGAGCTGTTTTTT	CAWRREGTGELFF
15	-	-	TRBV19	TRBJ1-5	TGTGCCAGTATAGCAGAGCCTTATAGCAATCAGCCCCAGCATTTT	CASIAEPYSNQPQHF
13	-	TRBD1	TRBV5-4	TRBJ2-1	TGTGCCAGCAGGGGACAGGACTCCAATGAGCAGTTCTTC	CASRGQDSNEQFF
13	-	TRBD1	TRBV24-1	TRBJ1-1	TGTGCCACCAGAGGGACAGAGAACACTGAAGCTTTCTTT	CATRGTENTEAFF
19	-	TRBD2	TRBV7-8	TRBJ2-4	TGTGCCAGCAGCTTAAAAGTTCGAGGGCGGCGGGGGGATGAAAACATTCAGTACTTC	CASSLKVRGRRGDENIQYF
15	few	TRBD2	TRBV6-2/TRBV6-3	TRBJ2-3	TGTGCCAGCAGTAGCGGGGGGGCTAGCACAGATACGCAGTATTTT	CASSSGGASTDTQYF
15	once	TRBD1	TRBV7-7	TRBJ2-3	TGTGCTAGCAGCTCAGGGACAGGGGCCACAGATACGCAGTATTTT	CASSSGTGATDTQYF
14	-	-	TRBV5-8	TRBJ2-7	TGTGCCAGCAGCTCGCCGGACAGACCATACGAGCAGTACTTC	CASSSPDRPYEQYF
15	-	-	TRBV19	TRBJ1-2	TGTGCCAGTAGTATCTCTGTGGGAGCTAACTATGGCTACACCTTC	CASSISVGANYGYTF
15	-	TRBD2	TRBV7-2	TRBJ2-2	TGTGCCAGCAGCTTAGAATCGGGGGGCACCGGGGAGCTGTTTTTT	CASSLESGGTGELFF
16	few	-	TRBV18	TRBJ1-5	TGTGCCAGCTCACCACGGGGCCTTGGACAAAATCAGCCCCAGCATTTT	CASSPRGLGQNQPQHF
14	-	TRBD1	TRBV9	TRBJ2-7	TGTGCCAGCAGCCCGGACAGGGGAAGTGGCGAGCAGTACTTC	CASSPDRGSGEQYF
13	-	TRBD1	TRBV7-2	TRBJ2-7	TGTGCCAGCAGCACTAGGGGGCGCAACGAGCAGTACTTC	CASSTRGRNEQYF
14	-	-	TRBV29-1	TRBJ1-4	TGCAGCGTTGAAGATCTACAGGGTAATGAAAAACTGTTTTTT	CSVEDLQGNEKLFF
16	few	-	TRBV3-1/TRBV3-2	TRBJ2-5	TGTGCCAGCAGCCAAGAGGTTCTGAGCCTCCAAGAGACCCAGTACTTC	CASSQEVLSLQETQYF
16	-	TRBD2	TRBV24-1	TRBJ2-3	TGTGCCACCAGTGATATGACTAGCGGGTCTTGGGATACGCAGTATTTT	CATSDMTSGSWDTQYF
13	few	-	TRBV25-1	TRBJ1-2	TGTGCCAGCAGTGCAGGGACTAACTATGGCTACACCTTC	CASSAGTNYGYTF
14	once	-	TRBV6-4	TRBJ1-6	TGTGCCAGCAGTGAACAGTCATATAATTCACCCCTCCACTTT	CASSEQSYNSPLHF
19	-	TRBD2	TRBV3-1/TRBV3-2	TRBJ2-3	TGTGCCAGCAGCCGTAGACGGGCTAGCGGGGGGCGAGGAGCAGATACGCAGTATTTT	CASSRRRASGGRGADTQYF
18	-	TRBD1	TRBV7-6	TRBJ2-2	TGTGCCAGCAGCTTAGGGCGGCGCGGGCAGGGGGCCGGCGGGGAGCTGTTTTTT	CASSLGRRGQGAGGELFF
15	-	TRBD1	TRBV19	TRBJ1-2	TGTGCCAGTACCTCCACCCAGACAGGGTTCTATGGCTACACCTTC	CASTSTQTGFYGYTF
14	-	TRBD1	TRBV7-9	TRBJ1-4	TGTGCCAGCAGCCCGGACAGGGCGGGTGAAAAACTGTTTTTT	CASSPDRAGEKLFF
16	-	TRBD1	TRBV19	TRBJ2-2	TGTGCCAGTAGTAAGGGAGGACAGGGACGGGCCGGGGAGCTGTTTTTT	CASSKGGQGRAGELFF
13	-	-	TRBV19	TRBJ1-1	TGTGCCACCTCCCGACTGCGGGACACTGAAGCTTTCTTT	CATSRLRDTEAFF
14	-	-	TRBV7-6	TRBJ2-1	TGTGCCAGCAGCTTGAGTGGGGGAGGCAATGAGCAGTTCTTC	CASSLSGGGNEQFF
14	once	-	TRBV11-3	TRBJ2-1	TGTGCCAGCAGCTTAGTTGGAGGGTACAATGAGCAGTTCTTC	CASSLVGGYNEQFF
16	-	TRBD1	TRBV14	TRBJ1-1	TGTGCCAGCAGCCAAGTGGACCAGGGGGCATCCACTGAAGCTTTCTTT	CASSQVDQGASTEAFF
15	-	TRBD1	TRBV18	TRBJ2-2	TGTGCCAGCTCATCAGGGGGCGTCGGAGCCGGGGAGCTGTTTTTT	CASSSGGVGAGELFF